The 23 T cell receptor beta chains in this list originate from one sample, sequenced in a study of T cell responses to AZD1222 COVID-19 vaccine. Here immunoSEQ multiplex PCR was the method, and the copy in TCRdb shows in-frame clones only, minus some. This table holds roughly 150,000 clones, 80% to 95% found once. Source: peripheral blood, taken on day 0 of AZD1222 vaccination. These receptors originate from an adult in good health.

J is TRBJ1-3 and V is TRBV9, with D unresolved. V lost 0 bases, J lost 7 bases, and 11 bases lay in between. CDR1 is SGDLS and CDR2 is YYNGEE in the germline V gene. CDR3 size: 14 residues. CDR3 coding DNA: TGTGCCAGCAGCGTAGCGGCGGCCGGTAACACCATATATTTT. Amino acids: CASSVAAAGNTIYF.

The chain carries TRBV4-2 and TRBJ2-7; the D gene is possibly TRBD2 (5 bases). The germline CDR1 and CDR2 sequences are LGHNA and YNFKEQ. The V and J ends lost 4 bases and 0 bases respectively, with 10 bases between them. The CDR3 has 14 residues. In DNA, the CDR3 is TGTGCCAGCAGCCCAGCGGTCGCCTCCTACGAGCAGTACTTC. Its protein product is CASSPAVASYEQYF.

This clone was picked up a small number of times. V usage is TRBV21-1 and J usage is TRBJ2-5; the table's D call, TRBD2, was not checked against the DNA. TRBV21-1 is a pseudogene locus. The CDR3 runs to 15 residues. The CDR3 DNA is TGTGCCAGCAGCAAAGAAACGGGAGTCCAAGAGACCCAGTACTTC. As protein: CASSKETGVQETQYF.

The V gene is TRBV11-2, the J gene TRBJ2-7; TRBD2 might be the D (6 bases). Trimming removed 5 bases from V and 6 bases from J, with 20 bases in between. The CDR3 extends over 15 amino acids. Germline CDR1 SGHAT, CDR2 FQNNGV. Written as DNA, the CDR3 is TGTGCCAGCAGCCCGGTCCGGGAGCAGGCGTCCGAGCAGTACTTC. Residues: CASSPVREQASEQYF.

The J gene is TRBJ1-5, the V gene TRBV7-2, with D unclear. Germline-derived CDR1 and CDR2 are SGHTA and FQGNSA. The CDR3 contains 13 residues. Deletions cut 0 bases from V and 5 bases from J, with 5 bases between. The CDR3, as DNA: TGTGCCAGCAGCTTAGCAGGATATCAGCCCCAGCATTTT. It is translated as CASSLAGYQPQHF.

Details on this clone: Within the sample, other DNA sequences also encode this same CDR3. This chain uses TRBV30 with TRBJ1-5; TRBD1 matches 7 bases. With 3 bases clipped from V and 6 bases from J, the junction kept 2 bases outside the gene matches. The CDR3 spans 12 residues. Per germline, CDR1 GTSNPN and CDR2 SVGIG (reference sequence). For the CDR3, the DNA is TGTGCCTGGAGCAGGGGGGCTCAGCCCCAGCATTTT. Protein sequence: CAWSRGAQPQHF.

The chain joins TRBV2 to TRBJ1-5, with D uncertain. CDR3 length: 14 residues. The V and J ends lost 3 bases and 0 bases respectively, with 6 bases between them. CDR1 and CDR2 from the germline V gene are SNHLY and FYNNEI. The CDR3 DNA sequence: TGTGCCAGCAGTGAGGACGGTAGCAATCAGCCCCAGCATTTT. Protein: CASSEDGSNQPQHF.

The gene calls are TRBV3-1 (or the pseudogene TRBV3-2) and TRBJ2-7; 9 bases agree with TRBD1. Germline V gene data show CDR1 as LGHDT and CDR2 as YNNKEL (reference sequence). The V gene end was trimmed by 1 base and the J gene end by 6 bases; junction bases not matched to a gene: 4. This CDR3 is 14 amino acids long. The CDR3 sequence: CASSQGTGEREQYF. The CDR3 DNA follows: TGTGCCAGCAGCCAAGGGACAGGGGAGCGCGAGCAGTACTTC.

V gene TRBV7-3 combines with J gene TRBJ1-2, with a tentative D call TRBD1 (5 bases). Trimming cost V 2 bases and J 8 bases, with 12 bases left between them. The CDR3 contains 13 residues. Germline V gives CDR1 SGHTA, CDR2 FQGTGA. The CDR3 protein is CASSLEGAGGYTF. The CDR3, as DNA: TGTGCCAGCAGCTTAGAAGGGGCTGGAGGCTACACCTTC.

J is TRBJ2-5 and V is TRBV10-2; weak D call: TRBD2 (6 bases). Trimming left V 2 bases short and J 9 bases short, with 13 bases between. Per the germline V gene, CDR1 is WSHSY and CDR2 is SAAADI. The CDR3 loop spans 13 amino acids. For the CDR3, the DNA is TGCGCCAGCAGTGAGGTGGCGGGGTGGGCCCAGTACTTC. As protein: CASSEVAGWAQYF.

The chain combines TRBV7-9 with TRBJ1-1; D ambiguous. CDR1 is SEHNR, CDR2 FQNEAQ, per germline (reference sequence). The CDR3 is 15 residues long. Trimming took off 4 bases at V and 2 bases at J, with 14 bases between the two ends. CDR3 DNA: TGTGCCAGCAGCTCTCGGGAGGACTCTAACACTGAAGCTTTCTTT. It is translated as CASSSREDSNTEAFF.

CDR3 nucleotide sequence: TGCAGCGTCCAAGGGCAGATGAACACTGAAGCTTTCTTT. This encodes CSVQGQMNTEAFF. The chain employs TRBV29-1 and TRBJ1-1; no definite D call. CDR1 and CDR2 (germline): SQVTM, ANQGSEA. V shed 6 bases and J shed 0 bases, with 11 bases lying between them. The CDR3 consists of 13 residues.

The V and J genes are TRBV5-1 and TRBJ2-3; 8 bases align to TRBD1. This CDR3 contains 16 residues. Trimming removed 4 bases from V and 6 bases from J; junction bases left unmatched: 13. Germline V gene data show CDR1 as SGHRS and CDR2 as YFSETQ. The CDR3 is CASSKSGTGIMDTQYF. CDR3 sequence (DNA): TGCGCCAGCAGCAAATCCGGGACAGGAATCATGGATACGCAGTATTTT.

V and J are TRBV10-2 and TRBJ1-2; 10 bases map to TRBD1. The CDR3 spans 14 residues. The V gene end was trimmed by 2 bases and the J gene end by 5 bases; junction bases not matched to a gene: 2. CDR1 and CDR2 from the germline V gene are WSHSY and SAAADI. CDR3 sequence (DNA): TGCGCCAGCAGTGAGGACAGGGGGCGATATGGCTACACCTTC. Translated, it gives CASSEDRGRYGYTF.

V is TRBV9 and J is TRBJ2-1; TRBD2 aligns across 8 bases. The CDR3 has 16 amino acids. The germline V gene encodes CDR1 SGDLS and CDR2 YYNGEE. The J segment lost 0 bases and the V segment lost 3 bases, leaving 5 bases of the junction unmatched. The CDR3 bases are TGTGCCAGCAGCGCGCGGGGGGCCCTCTCCTACAATGAGCAGTTCTTC. Translated: CASSARGALSYNEQFF.

The chain recombines TRBV3-1 (or the pseudogene TRBV3-2) with TRBJ1-2, with D hard to call. The CDR3 has 15 residues. Germline-derived CDR1 and CDR2 are LGHDT and YNNKEL (reference sequence). V shed 0 bases and J shed 0 bases, with 8 bases lying between them. Here the CDR3 DNA reads TGTGCCAGCAGCCAAGATTGGACCGCTAACTATGGCTACACCTTC. Protein: CASSQDWTANYGYTF.

This rearrangement joins TRBV5-6 to TRBJ2-1; D gene ambiguous. The CDR3 has 15 residues. V lost 3 bases and J 5 bases, leaving 15 bases between the germline ends. CDR1 SGHDT and CDR2 YYEEEE come from the germline V gene. This CDR3 is CASSWQALRNNEQFF. The CDR3 nucleotides read TGTGCCAGCAGCTGGCAAGCGTTACGTAACAATGAGCAGTTCTTC.

This rearrangement joins TRBV18 to TRBJ1-5; no clear D. The CDR3 extends over 13 amino acids. Germline values: CDR1 KGHSH, CDR2 LQKENI. V lost 4 bases and J lost 1, with 5 bases in between. CDR3 sequence: CASSLKSNQPQHF. Here the CDR3 DNA reads TGTGCCAGCTCACTAAAGAGCAATCAGCCCCAGCATTTT.

J is TRBJ2-7 and V is TRBV2; D is uncertain. This CDR3 is 13 amino acids long. Per the germline V gene, CDR1 is SNHLY and CDR2 is FYNNEI. V gave up 2 bases and J gave up 3 bases, with 8 bases separating them. The CDR3 loop reads CASSEQAIYEQYF. CDR3 sequence (DNA): TGTGCCAGCAGTGAACAGGCGATCTACGAGCAGTACTTC.

This clone was seen a few times. The rearrangement links TRBV5-1 to TRBJ1-4, with D possibly TRBD1 on 5 matching bases. The V and J ends lost 1 base and 3 bases respectively, with 10 bases between them. The CDR3 sequence is 15 residues long. The germline V gene encodes CDR1 SGHRS and CDR2 YFSETQ. CDR3 sequence: CASSLSWDANEKLFF. DNA of the CDR3: TGCGCCAGCAGCTTGTCCTGGGACGCTAATGAAAAACTGTTTTTT.

The V and J genes are TRBV6-4 and TRBJ2-5, with D maybe TRBD1 (6 bases). CDR1 is MRHNA and CDR2 is SNTAGT in the germline V gene. The V gene lost 7 bases and the J gene lost 4 bases, with 19 bases spanning the gap. The CDR3 has 15 amino acids. The CDR3 DNA reads TGTGCCAGCACCCTGACAGGCCTAGCCCGAGAGACCCAGTACTTC. This encodes CASTLTGLARETQYF.

The chain carries TRBV4-1 and TRBJ2-5, with D possibly being TRBD2 (6 bases). CDR1 and CDR2 from the germline V gene are MGHRA and YSYEKL. There are 14 residues in the CDR3. The V end was cut by 1 base, the J end by 4 bases, with 10 bases between. The CDR3 DNA reads as TGCGCCAGCAGCCAAGCTAAGGGAGGAGAGACCCAGTACTTC. Its protein product is CASSQAKGGETQYF.

The CDR3 DNA reads TGCGCCAGCAGCTTGTCTTTCGCCAGGGCCGAGCAGTACTTC. It codes for CASSLSFARAEQYF. The chain combines TRBV5-1 with TRBJ2-7, with D tentatively TRBD1 (5 bases). Germline-derived CDR1 and CDR2 are SGHRS and YFSETQ. V lost 1 base and J 6 bases, leaving 14 bases between the germline ends. The CDR3 sequence is 14 residues long.